A single sample gave rise to the 8 T cell receptor beta chains below, sequenced in a study of blood T cells in healthy people across ages. A J-beta primer mix and a sample-barcoded 5' primer were used in a second PCR of roughly 6 to 11 cycles. TCRdb analysed the 5' RACE reads with MiXCR anew, one entry per CDR3 protein. The sample carries some 790,000 distinct CDR3 sequences, around 28% recorded once. Specimen: blood. Every receptor here comes from an elderly woman in good health.

This clonotype was seen more than once but under ten times. The CDR3 reads CASSQDIGLAASYNEQYF. The CDR3 region has the DNA TGTGCCAGCAGCCAAGATATCGGACTAGCGGCCTCCTACAATGAGCAGTACTTC. This chain uses TRBV3-1 with TRBJ2-1, with 10 bases fitting TRBD2. Gene TRBJ2-7 matches the end of the DNA better, so the J call may be wrong. CDR1 is LGHDT and CDR2 is YNNKEL in the germline V gene (reference sequence). The CDR3 is 18 amino acids.

Ten or more counts support this clonotype. The chain links TRBV14 to TRBJ2-7; a possible D gene is TRBD1 (6 bases). Per the germline V gene, CDR1 is SGHDN and CDR2 is FVKESK. CDR3 size: 15 residues. V was clipped by 4 bases and J by 3 bases, with 16 bases between them. This CDR3 reads CASSPVWDKSYEQYF. CDR3 nucleotides: TGTGCCAGCAGCCCGGTCTGGGACAAGAGCTACGAGCAGTACTTC.

Remarks on this clonotype: This may come from a read error, since a much larger clone is one base off. V usage is TRBV20-1 and J usage is TRBJ2-1; 9 bases fit TRBD2. CDR3 length equals 15 residues. Per the germline V gene, CDR1 is DFQATT and CDR2 is SNEGSKA (reference sequence). The V segment lost 3 bases and the J segment 4 bases; nucleotides outside the gene matches: 7. This CDR3 reads CSARPWAGGYNEQFF. CDR3 in DNA: TGCAGTGCTAGGCCCTGGGCGGGGGGGTACAATGAGCAGTTCTTC.

This clonotype was counted between two and nine times. With a much larger clone just one base away, this may be a read error. The chain is built from TRBV24-1 and TRBJ2-7; a weak D match, TRBD2 (5 bases). The ends were cut back, 8 bases at V and 7 bases at J, with 17 bases in the middle. CDR1 is KGHDR and CDR2 is SFDVKD in the germline V gene. The CDR3 runs to 13 residues. Here the CDR3 reads CATTLAGSNEQYF. As DNA, the CDR3 is TGTGCCACCACCCTAGCAGGATCCAATGAGCAGTACTTC.

This clonotype was seen ten or more times. This chain uses TRBV4-3 with TRBJ2-5; D possibly corresponds to TRBD2 (5 bases). Germline values: CDR1 LGHNA, CDR2 YSLEER. Trimming left V 0 bases short and J 6 bases short, with 14 bases between. The CDR3 has 15 amino acids. This CDR3 reads CASSQEIRGRKTQYF. The DNA of the CDR3 is TGCGCCAGCAGCCAAGAGATTCGGGGTAGGAAGACCCAGTACTTC.

This clonotype was recorded at least ten times. J is TRBJ2-5 and V is TRBV18, with D possibly matching TRBD1 (6 bases). Germline CDR1 reads KGHSH; CDR2 reads LQKENI. Trimming removed 3 bases from V and 3 bases from J, with 14 bases in between. The CDR3 length is 15 residues. CDR3 sequence: CASSPTKDRKETQYF. The CDR3 DNA reads as TGTGCCAGCTCACCTACGAAGGACAGAAAAGAGACCCAGTACTTC. Based on the CDR3 plus reference TRBV18 and TRBJ2-5, the full variable domain is NAGVMQNPRHLVRRRGQEARLRCSPMKGHSHVYWYRQLPEEGLKFMVYLQKENIIDESGMPKERFSAEFPKEGPSILRIQQVVRGDSAAYFCASSPTKDRKETQYFGPGTRLLVL.

This sequence joins TRBV11-2 and TRBJ2-3; 8 bases are shared with TRBD2. The CDR3 is made up of 16 amino acids. In germline, CDR1 is SGHAT, CDR2 FQNNGV. Trimming cost V 2 bases and J 10 bases; bases outside gene matches: 14. The CDR3 region has the DNA TGTGCCAGCAGCTTAAAGCGGGGGCCGTCGGCGCAGCCGCAGTATTTT. Translation: CASSLKRGPSAQPQYF.

V gene TRBV10-3 combines with J gene TRBJ1-1; D is perhaps TRBD1 (6 bases). Germline CDR1 is ENHRY and CDR2 is SYGVKD. Trimming pared 4 bases from V and 3 bases from J, leaving 12 bases between. The CDR3 contains 14 residues. CDR3 nucleotide sequence: TGTGCCATCAGTGCGGCAGGGGTGGACACTGAAGCTTTCTTT. It yields the protein CAISAAGVDTEAFF.